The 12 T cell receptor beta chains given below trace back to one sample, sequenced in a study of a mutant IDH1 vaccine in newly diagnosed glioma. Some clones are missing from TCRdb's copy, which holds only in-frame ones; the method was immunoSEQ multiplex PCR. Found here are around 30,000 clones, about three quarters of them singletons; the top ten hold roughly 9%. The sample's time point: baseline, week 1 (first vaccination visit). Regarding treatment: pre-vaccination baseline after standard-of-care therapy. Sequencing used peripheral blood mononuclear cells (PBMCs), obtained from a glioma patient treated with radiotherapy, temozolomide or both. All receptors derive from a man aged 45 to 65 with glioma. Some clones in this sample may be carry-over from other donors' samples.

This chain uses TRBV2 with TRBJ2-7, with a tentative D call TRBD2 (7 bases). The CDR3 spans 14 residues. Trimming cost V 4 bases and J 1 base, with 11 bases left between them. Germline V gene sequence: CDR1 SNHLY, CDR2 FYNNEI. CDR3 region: CASSGGGFSYEQYF. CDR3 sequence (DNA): TGTGCCAGCAGTGGGGGGGGCTTTTCCTACGAGCAGTACTTC. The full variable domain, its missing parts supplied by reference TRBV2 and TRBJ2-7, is EPEVTQTPSHQVTQMGQEVILRCVPISNHLYFYWYRQILGQKVEFLVSFYNNEISEKSEIFDDQFSVERPDGSNFTLKIRSTKLEDSAMYFCASSGGGFSYEQYFGPGTRLTVT.

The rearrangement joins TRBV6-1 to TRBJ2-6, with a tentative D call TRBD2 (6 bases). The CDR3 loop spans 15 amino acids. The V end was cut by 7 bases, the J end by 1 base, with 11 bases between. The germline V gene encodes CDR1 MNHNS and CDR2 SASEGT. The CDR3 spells CASNSGTSGANVLTF. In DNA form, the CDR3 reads TGTGCCAGCAACTCCGGGACTTCTGGGGCCAACGTCCTGACTTTC.

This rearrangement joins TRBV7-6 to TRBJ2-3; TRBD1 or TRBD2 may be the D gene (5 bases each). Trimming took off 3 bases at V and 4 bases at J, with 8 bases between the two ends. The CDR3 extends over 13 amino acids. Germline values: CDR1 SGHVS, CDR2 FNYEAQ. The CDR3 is CASSFGAADTQYF. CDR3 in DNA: TGTGCCAGCAGCTTCGGGGCTGCAGATACGCAGTATTTT.

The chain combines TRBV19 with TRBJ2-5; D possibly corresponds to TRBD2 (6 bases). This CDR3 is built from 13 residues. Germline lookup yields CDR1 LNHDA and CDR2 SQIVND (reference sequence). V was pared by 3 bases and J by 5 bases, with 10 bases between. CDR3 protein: CASSIRGMETQYF. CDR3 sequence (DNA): TGTGCCAGTAGTATTCGGGGGATGGAGACCCAGTACTTC.

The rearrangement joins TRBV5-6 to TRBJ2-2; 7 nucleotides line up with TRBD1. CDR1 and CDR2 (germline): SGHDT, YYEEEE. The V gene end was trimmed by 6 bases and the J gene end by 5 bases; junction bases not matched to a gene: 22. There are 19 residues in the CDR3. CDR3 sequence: CASIDRAVAQNARTGELFF. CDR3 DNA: TGTGCCAGCATCGACAGGGCGGTAGCCCAAAACGCGAGGACCGGGGAGCTGTTTTTT.

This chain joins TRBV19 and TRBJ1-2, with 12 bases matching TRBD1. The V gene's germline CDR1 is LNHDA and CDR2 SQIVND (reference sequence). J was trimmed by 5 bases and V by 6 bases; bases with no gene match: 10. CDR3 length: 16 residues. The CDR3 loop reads CASSHPGQGAAYGYTF. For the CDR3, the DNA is TGTGCCAGTAGCCATCCGGGACAGGGGGCCGCATATGGCTACACCTTC. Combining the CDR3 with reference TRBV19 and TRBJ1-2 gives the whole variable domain DGGITQSPKYLFRKEGQNVTLSCEQNLNHDAMYWYRQDPGQGLRLIYYSQIVNDFQKGDIAEGYSVSREKKESFPLTVTSAQKNPTAFYLCASSHPGQGAAYGYTFGSGTRLTVV.

The CDR3 loop is CASSPRATGLDTEAFF. In DNA form, the CDR3 reads TGTGCCAGCTCACCCCGCGCGACAGGGTTAGACACTGAAGCTTTCTTT. The chain employs TRBV18 and TRBJ1-1; 7 bases align to TRBD1. The junction had 10 bases not matched to a gene; V was cut back by 3 bases and J by 3 bases. Per germline, CDR1 KGHSH and CDR2 LQKENI. The CDR3 is made up of 16 amino acids.

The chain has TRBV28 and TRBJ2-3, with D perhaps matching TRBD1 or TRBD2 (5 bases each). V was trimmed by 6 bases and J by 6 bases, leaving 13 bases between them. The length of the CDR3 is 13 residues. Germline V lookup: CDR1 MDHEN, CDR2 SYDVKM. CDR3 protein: CASSGTVLDTQYF. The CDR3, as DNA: TGTGCCAGCAGCGGGACGGTCCTTGATACGCAGTATTTT.

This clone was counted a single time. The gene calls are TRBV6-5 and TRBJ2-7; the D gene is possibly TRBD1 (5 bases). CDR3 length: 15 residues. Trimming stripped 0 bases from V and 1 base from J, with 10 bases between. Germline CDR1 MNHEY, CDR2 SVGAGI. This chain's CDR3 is CASSYSGQRSYEQYF. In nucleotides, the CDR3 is TGTGCCAGCAGTTACTCGGGGCAGAGGTCCTACGAGCAGTACTTC.

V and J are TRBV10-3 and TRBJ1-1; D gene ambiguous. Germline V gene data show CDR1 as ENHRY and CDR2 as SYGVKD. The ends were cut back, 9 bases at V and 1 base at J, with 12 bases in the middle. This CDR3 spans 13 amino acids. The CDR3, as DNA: TGTGCCATGTCTGCAGTGACGAACACTGAAGCTTTCTTT. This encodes CAMSAVTNTEAFF.

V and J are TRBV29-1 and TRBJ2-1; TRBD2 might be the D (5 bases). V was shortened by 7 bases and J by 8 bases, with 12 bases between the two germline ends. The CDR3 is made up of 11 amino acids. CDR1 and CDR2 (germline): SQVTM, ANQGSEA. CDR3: CSAGLVDEQFF. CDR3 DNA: TGCAGCGCGGGGTTGGTGGATGAGCAGTTCTTC.

The CDR3 bases are TGCGCCAGCAGCCAGACGGGGACAGGGAACACTGAAGCTTTCTTT. It is translated as CASSQTGTGNTEAFF. This chain connects TRBV4-3 to TRBJ1-1; the match to TRBD1 covers 8 bases. The CDR3 is 15 residues long. The V segment lost 3 bases and the J segment 1 base; nucleotides outside the gene matches: 4. Germline assignment: CDR1 LGHNA and CDR2 YSLEER.